This paragraph covers one T cell receptor beta chain sequence. As yet, its antigen is unknown. These data belong to a study of shared clonotypes between healthy human individuals. Points from the study as a whole: Large sequencing depth failed to make sorted-subset sequencing complete, rarefaction showed. Generation of non-shared clonotypes was less probable than generation of clonotypes shared by all four donors.

Profiled with immunoSEQ multiplex PCR; TCRdb holds only in-frame clones, not every one. The table has around 1.1 million clones, around 82% seen once. The receptor comes from a man between 18 and 29 years old in good health. Some clones in this sample may be carry-over from other donors' samples. The specimen sequenced was memory CD4+ T cells from PBMCs. The subset is: CD45RA-negative fraction.

Written as DNA, the CDR3 is TGTGCCAGCAGCCACCTCTACGAGCAGTACTTC. It yields the protein CASSHLYEQYF. The chain employs TRBV11-2 and TRBJ2-7; no definite D call. CDR3 size: 11 residues. Germline values: CDR1 SGHAT, CDR2 FQNNGV. The ends were cut back, 5 bases at V and 3 bases at J, with 5 bases in the middle.